The sequence of this T cell receptor beta chain was determined in a study of blood T cell repertoires in COVID-19. The wider study: The samples span acute and convalescent COVID-19 from the United States, Italy and Spain.

TCRdb keeps only in-frame clones here, not all; method: immunoSEQ multiplex PCR. Of about 410,000 clones listed, around 91% are singletons. The CDR3 contains 13 residues. The junction had 7 bases not matched to a gene; V was cut back by 6 bases and J by 7 bases. Germline assignment: CDR1 SQVTM and CDR2 ANQGSEA. Two negative PCRs, clearance, or symptom resolution had been documented for recovered Cohort 3 donors. The specimen sequenced was PBMCs or T cells enriched from blood (not recorded which). The chain recombines TRBV29-1 with TRBJ1-5, with 9 nucleotides matching TRBD1. The receptor comes from a man between 18 and 29 years old who had recovered from COVID-19. CDR3 in DNA: TGCAGCGTGTATACAGGGGGCGGGCAGCCCCAGCATTTT. It translates to CSVYTGGGQPQHF.